Given below is one T cell receptor beta chain in context. Its antigen is as yet unknown. This CDR3 is 18 amino acids long. The V and J ends lost 0 bases and 2 bases respectively, with 19 bases between them. CDR1 is SGDLS and CDR2 is YYNGEE in the germline V gene. This sample was taken from a study of T-cell memory formation after mild COVID-19. Findings and limits, study-wide: Clones that contracted clustered mainly in CM and EM if CD4+ and in EMRA if CD8+.

TCRdb reprocessed the 5' RACE reads via MiXCR and lists one record per CDR3 protein. The data show about 170,000 distinct CDR3 sequences, 13% seen once. Sequencing input: PBMCs or a T cell subset sorted from them (not recorded which). This sequence joins TRBV9 and TRBJ2-3; maybe TRBD2 (5 bases). This TCR was sampled from a man aged 18-30 years who had mild COVID-19 (a few samples of this study predate the infection). Cell type and time point are not known. The CDR3 here is CASSVATSSEGLTDTQYF. The CDR3 DNA reads as TGTGCCAGCAGCGTAGCTACCAGCTCAGAAGGACTCACAGATACGCAGTATTTT.